Given below is one T cell receptor (beta chain) in context. This sample is drawn from a study of PD-1 blockade in classical Hodgkin lymphoma. Clones were read by immunoSEQ multiplex PCR, and TCRdb kept only the in-frame ones, dropping some. The sample lists approximately 80,000 clones; roughly 90% were seen once. Each and every patient relapsed after autologous stem cell transplantation, and patients got differing brentuximab vedotin exposure. The receptor was isolated from a human donor with classical Hodgkin lymphoma. Sequenced material: peripheral blood mononuclear cells (PBMCs), taken at baseline.

DNA for the CDR3: TGTGCCAGCAGCCCCCGGGGCGGACTTCCTTCCTACGAGCAGTACTTC. Its protein is CASSPRGGLPSYEQYF. The chain links TRBV7-2 to TRBJ2-7, with D perhaps TRBD1 or TRBD2 (5 bases each). The CDR3 covers 16 residues. Germline lookup yields CDR1 SGHTA and CDR2 FQGNSA. V lost 5 bases to trimming and J lost 1 base, with 18 bases between them.